This TCR beta chain comes out of a study of cytomegalovirus exposure and HLA in healthy donors. Study-wide background: The approximately 110 validation repertoires used the same platform as the roughly 610 first-cohort repertoires, a later analysis reported. Study outcomes and limitations: Rarity held for most TCR sequences, but there were some public TCRs that occurred in many donors. A classifier reportedly called cytomegalovirus status with high sensitivity and specificity. The study recorded 150 to 200 TCR beta chains that were cytomegalovirus-associated.

The CDR3 loop spans 16 amino acids. V dropped 4 bases and J dropped 0; count of bases not matched to a gene: 10. Germline CDR1 SGHNT, CDR2 YYREEE (reference sequence). Libraries were prepared by immunoSEQ multiplex PCR; TCRdb keeps only in-frame clonotypes and omits some of them. The table has 330,000 or so clones, approximately 90% seen once. Points on this clone: Its antigen remains unknown.

The TCR originated in a woman under 30 in good health and CMV-seronegative. The material sequenced was PBMCs. The rearrangement uses TRBV5-4 and TRBJ2-7; 7 bases fit TRBD1. The CDR3 sequence: CASSGKTGPSSYEQYF. The CDR3 nucleotides read TGTGCCAGCAGCGGAAAGACAGGGCCTAGCTCCTACGAGCAGTACTTC.